This T cell receptor beta chain was observed in a study of response to subunit inactivated influenza vaccine. Whole-study results and caveats: New T cells are recruited in small numbers by each seasonal influenza vaccination, according to the authors' suggestion.

In regard to this clonotype: Its antigen is currently unknown.

A single record per CDR3 protein comes from TCRdb applying MiXCR to the RT-PCR reads. The table has 560,000 or so distinct CDR3 sequences, less than 8% seen once. V trimming: 4 bases; J trimming: 1 base; junction bases outside the gene matches: 17. Germline V CDR1 and CDR2: MNHEY, SMNVEV (reference sequence). This CDR3 contains 20 residues. The chain combines TRBV27 with TRBJ2-3; TRBD2 aligns across 10 bases. The starting material was PBMCs from blood, obtained less than 25 months after vaccination. The receptor was derived from a man in his fifties or sixties who received an inactivated influenza vaccine. The CDR3 sequence is CASSSEGSGRTTDRTDTQYF. CDR3 nucleotide sequence: TGTGCCAGCAGTTCTGAAGGTAGCGGGAGGACCACCGATCGCACAGATACGCAGTATTTT.